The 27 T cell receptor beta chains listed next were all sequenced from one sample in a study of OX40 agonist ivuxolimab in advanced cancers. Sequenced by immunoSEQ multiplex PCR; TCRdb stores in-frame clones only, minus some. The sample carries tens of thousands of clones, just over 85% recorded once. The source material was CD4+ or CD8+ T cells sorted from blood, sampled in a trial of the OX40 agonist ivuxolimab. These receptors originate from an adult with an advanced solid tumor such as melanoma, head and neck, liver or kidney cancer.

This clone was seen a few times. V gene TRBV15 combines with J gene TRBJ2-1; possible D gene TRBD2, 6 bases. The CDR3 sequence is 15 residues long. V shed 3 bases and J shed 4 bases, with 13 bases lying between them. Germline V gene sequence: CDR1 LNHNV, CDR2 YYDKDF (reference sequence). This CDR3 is CATSSLKRAYNEQFF. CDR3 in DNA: TGTGCCACCAGCAGCCTTAAGCGGGCGTACAATGAGCAGTTCTTC.

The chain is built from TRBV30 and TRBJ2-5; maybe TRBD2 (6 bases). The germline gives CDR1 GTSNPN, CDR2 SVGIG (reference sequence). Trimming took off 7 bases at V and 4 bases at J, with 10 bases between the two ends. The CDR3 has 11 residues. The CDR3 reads CALGLGETQYF. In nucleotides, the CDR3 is TGTGCCTTGGGACTCGGAGAGACCCAGTACTTC. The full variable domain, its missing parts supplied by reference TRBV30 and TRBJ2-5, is SQTIHQWPATLVQPVGSPLSLECTVEGTSNPNLYWYRQAAGRGLQLLFYSVGIGQISSEVPQNLSASRPQDRQFILSSKKLLLSDSGFYLCALGLGETQYFGPGTRLLVL.

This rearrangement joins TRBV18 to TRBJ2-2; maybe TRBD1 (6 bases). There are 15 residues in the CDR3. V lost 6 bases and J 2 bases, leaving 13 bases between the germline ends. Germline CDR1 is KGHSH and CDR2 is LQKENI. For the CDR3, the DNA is TGTGCCAGCTCTTCCGGGACAAGAAACACCGGGGAGCTGTTTTTT. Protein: CASSSGTRNTGELFF.

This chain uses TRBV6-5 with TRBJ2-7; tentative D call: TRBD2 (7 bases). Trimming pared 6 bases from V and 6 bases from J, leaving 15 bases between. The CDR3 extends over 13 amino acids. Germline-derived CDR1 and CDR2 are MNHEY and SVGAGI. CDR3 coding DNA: TGTGCCAGCAGCCGCCCGGGGGGCGGCGAGCAGTACTTC. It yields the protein CASSRPGGGEQYF.

The CDR3 region is CASSLYRGRYMNTEAFF. The CDR3 region has the DNA TGTGCCAGCAGCCTATACCGGGGCCGATACATGAACACTGAAGCTTTCTTT. This chain joins TRBV7-2 and TRBJ1-1; tentative D call: TRBD1 (5 bases). This CDR3 contains 17 residues. The V end lost 5 bases, the J end lost 0 bases, and 19 bases lay between the germline ends. The germline gives CDR1 SGHTA, CDR2 FQGNSA.

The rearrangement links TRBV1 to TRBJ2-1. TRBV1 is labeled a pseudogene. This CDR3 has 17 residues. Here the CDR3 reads CTSSQDIAPLDYNEQFF. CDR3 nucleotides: TGCACCAGCAGCCAAGATATCGCCCCCCTGGACTACAATGAGCAGTTCTTC.

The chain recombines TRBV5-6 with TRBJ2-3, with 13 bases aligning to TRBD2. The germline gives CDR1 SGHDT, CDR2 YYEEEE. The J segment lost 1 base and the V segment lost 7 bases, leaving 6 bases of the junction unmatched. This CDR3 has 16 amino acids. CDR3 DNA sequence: TGTGCCAGCGGCAGACTAGCGGGAGGTGGCACAGATACGCAGTATTTT. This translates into CASGRLAGGGTDTQYF.

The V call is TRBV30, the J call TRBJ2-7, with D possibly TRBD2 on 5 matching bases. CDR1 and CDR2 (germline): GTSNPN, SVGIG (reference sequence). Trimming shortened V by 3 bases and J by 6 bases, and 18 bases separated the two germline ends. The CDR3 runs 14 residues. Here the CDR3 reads CAWRAIIGGGEQYF. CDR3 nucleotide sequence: TGTGCCTGGAGAGCAATAATCGGAGGTGGCGAGCAGTACTTC.

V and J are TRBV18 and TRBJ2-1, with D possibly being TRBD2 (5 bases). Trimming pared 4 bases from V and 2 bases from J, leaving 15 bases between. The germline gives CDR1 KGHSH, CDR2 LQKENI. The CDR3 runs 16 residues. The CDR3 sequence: CASSLGTGLPYNEQFF. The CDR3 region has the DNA TGTGCCAGCTCACTTGGCACGGGGTTACCCTACAATGAGCAGTTCTTC.

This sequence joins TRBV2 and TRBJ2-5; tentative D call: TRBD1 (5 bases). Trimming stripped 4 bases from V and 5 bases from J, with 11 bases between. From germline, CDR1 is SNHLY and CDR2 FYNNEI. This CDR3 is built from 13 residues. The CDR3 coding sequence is TGTGCCAGCAGTGCTACAGGAGTCGAGACCCAGTACTTC. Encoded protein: CASSATGVETQYF. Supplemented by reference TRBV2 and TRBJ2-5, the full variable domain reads EPEVTQTPSHQVTQMGQEVILRCVPISNHLYFYWYRQILGQKVEFLVSFYNNEISEKSEIFDDQFSVERPDGSNFTLKIRSTKLEDSAMYFCASSATGVETQYFGPGTRLLVL.

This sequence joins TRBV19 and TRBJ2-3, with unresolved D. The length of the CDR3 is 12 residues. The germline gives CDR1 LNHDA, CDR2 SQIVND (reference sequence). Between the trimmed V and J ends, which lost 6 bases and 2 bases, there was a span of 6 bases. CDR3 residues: CASRNPTDTQYF. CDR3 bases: TGTGCCAGTAGGAACCCCACAGATACGCAGTATTTT.

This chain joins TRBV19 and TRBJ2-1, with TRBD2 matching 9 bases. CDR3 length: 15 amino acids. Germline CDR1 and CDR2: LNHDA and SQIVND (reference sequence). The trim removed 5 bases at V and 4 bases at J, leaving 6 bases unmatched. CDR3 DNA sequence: TGTGCCAGTAGTCTTAGACTAGCGGAGTACAATGAGCAGTTCTTC. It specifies CASSLRLAEYNEQFF.

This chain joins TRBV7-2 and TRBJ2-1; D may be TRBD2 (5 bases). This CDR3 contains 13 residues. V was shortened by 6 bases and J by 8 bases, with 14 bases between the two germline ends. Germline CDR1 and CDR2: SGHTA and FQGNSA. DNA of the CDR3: TGTGCCAGCAGGCAGGCCTCGAGGGATGAGCAGTTCTTC. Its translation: CASRQASRDEQFF.

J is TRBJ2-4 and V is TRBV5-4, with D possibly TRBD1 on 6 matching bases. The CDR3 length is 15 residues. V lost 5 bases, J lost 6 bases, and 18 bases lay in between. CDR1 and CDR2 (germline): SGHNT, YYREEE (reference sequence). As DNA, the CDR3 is TGTGCCAGCAGTATCCCCGGGACACCGGGAAACATTCAGTACTTC. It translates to CASSIPGTPGNIQYF.

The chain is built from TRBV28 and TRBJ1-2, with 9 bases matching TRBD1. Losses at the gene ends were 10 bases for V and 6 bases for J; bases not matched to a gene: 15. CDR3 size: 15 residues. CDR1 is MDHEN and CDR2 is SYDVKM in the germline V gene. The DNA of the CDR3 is TGTGCCATCTCCCCCCGGGACAGGGCTCTCCATGGCTACACCTTC. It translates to CAISPRDRALHGYTF.

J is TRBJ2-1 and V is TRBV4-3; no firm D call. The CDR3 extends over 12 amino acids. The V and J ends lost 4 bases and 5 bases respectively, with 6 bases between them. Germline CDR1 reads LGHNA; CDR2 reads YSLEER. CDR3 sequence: CASSLNDNEQFF. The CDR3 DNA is TGCGCCAGCAGCCTCAACGACAATGAGCAGTTCTTC.

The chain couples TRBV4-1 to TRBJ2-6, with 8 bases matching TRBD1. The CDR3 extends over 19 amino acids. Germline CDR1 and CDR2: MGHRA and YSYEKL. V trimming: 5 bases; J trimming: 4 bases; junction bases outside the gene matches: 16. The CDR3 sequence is CASSYATGGNSPGANVLTF. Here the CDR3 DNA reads TGCGCCAGCAGCTACGCTACAGGGGGAAATTCACCCGGGGCCAACGTCCTGACTTTC.

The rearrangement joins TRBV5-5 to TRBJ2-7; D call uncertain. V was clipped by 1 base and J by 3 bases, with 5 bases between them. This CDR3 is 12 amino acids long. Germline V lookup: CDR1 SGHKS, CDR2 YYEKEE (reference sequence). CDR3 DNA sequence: TGTGCCAGCAGCTTGAGGGACTACGAGCAGTACTTC. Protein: CASSLRDYEQYF.

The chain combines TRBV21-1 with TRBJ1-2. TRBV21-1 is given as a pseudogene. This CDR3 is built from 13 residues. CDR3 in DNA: TGTGCCAGCAGCCAAGGGAGGCCGTGGGGCTACACCTTC. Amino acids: CASSQGRPWGYTF.

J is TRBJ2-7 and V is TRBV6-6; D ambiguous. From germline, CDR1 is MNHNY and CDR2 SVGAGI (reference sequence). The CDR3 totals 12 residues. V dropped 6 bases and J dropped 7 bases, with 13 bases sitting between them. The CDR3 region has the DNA TGTGCCAGCAGCCACCGGGCCGGGGAGCAGTACTTC. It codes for CASSHRAGEQYF.

Written as DNA, the CDR3 is TGTGCCATCAGTGACCCAGGTGGCCTGAACACCGGGGAGCTGTTTTTT. It translates to CAISDPGGLNTGELFF. V is TRBV10-3 and J is TRBJ2-2; no clear D. Germline V gives CDR1 ENHRY, CDR2 SYGVKD. Trimming removed 3 bases from V and 1 base from J, with 12 bases in between. The length of the CDR3 is 16 residues.

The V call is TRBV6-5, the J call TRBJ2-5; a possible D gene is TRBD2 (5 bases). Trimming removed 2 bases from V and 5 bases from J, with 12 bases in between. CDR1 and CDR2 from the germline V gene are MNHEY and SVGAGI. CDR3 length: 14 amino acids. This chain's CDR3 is CASSYGSTRETQYF. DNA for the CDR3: TGTGCCAGCAGTTACGGGTCCACTAGGGAGACCCAGTACTTC.

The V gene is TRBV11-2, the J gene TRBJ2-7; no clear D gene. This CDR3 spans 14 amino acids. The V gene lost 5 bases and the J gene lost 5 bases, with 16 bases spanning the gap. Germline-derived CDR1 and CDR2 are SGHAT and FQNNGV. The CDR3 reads CASSALAGLHEQYF. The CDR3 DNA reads TGTGCCAGCAGCGCATTGGCAGGATTACACGAGCAGTACTTC.

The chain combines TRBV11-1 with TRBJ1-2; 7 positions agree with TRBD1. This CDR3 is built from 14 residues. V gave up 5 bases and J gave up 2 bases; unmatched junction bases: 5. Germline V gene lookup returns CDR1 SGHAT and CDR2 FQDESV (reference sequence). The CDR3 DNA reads TGTGCCAGCAGCACCAGGACAGGCAACTATGGCTACACCTTC. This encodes CASSTRTGNYGYTF.

CDR3: CASSPGVGQGNEQYF. The CDR3 nucleotides read TGTGCCAGCAGCCCAGGGGTGGGTCAAGGAAACGAGCAGTACTTC. The genes are TRBV13 and TRBJ2-7; perhaps TRBD1 as D (6 bases). Trimming took off 5 bases at V and 5 bases at J, with 19 bases between the two ends. This CDR3 is built from 15 residues. Germline loops: CDR1 PRHDT, CDR2 FYEKMQ (reference sequence).

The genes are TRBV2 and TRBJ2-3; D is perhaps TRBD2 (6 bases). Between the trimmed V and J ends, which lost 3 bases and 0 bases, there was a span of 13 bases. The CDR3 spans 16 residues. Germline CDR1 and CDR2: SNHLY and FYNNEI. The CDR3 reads CASSDASGHSTDTQYF. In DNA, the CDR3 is TGTGCCAGCAGTGATGCCAGCGGGCATAGCACAGATACGCAGTATTTT.

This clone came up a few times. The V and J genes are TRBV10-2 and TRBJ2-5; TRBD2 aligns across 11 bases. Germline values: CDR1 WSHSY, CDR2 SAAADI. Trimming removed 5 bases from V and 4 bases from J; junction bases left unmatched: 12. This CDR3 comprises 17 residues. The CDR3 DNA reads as TGCGCCAGCAGTATCGGTATAGCGGGAGGGATACGAGAGACCCAGTACTTC. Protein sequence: CASSIGIAGGIRETQYF.